What follows are 13 T cell receptor beta chains derived from one specimen sequenced in a study of breast tumors, draining lymph nodes, adjacent tissues. Axillary draining lymph nodes of breast cancer patients supplied the node samples. TCRdb re-called the multiplex PCR reads with MiXCR, one entry per CDR3 protein. The data show around 290,000 distinct CDR3 sequences, 30% to 35% seen once. Sequences were obtained from axillary lymph node tissue. The receptors were gathered from a female donor with breast cancer. Some clones in this sample may be carry-over from other donors' samples.

This clonotype was detected many times. This sequence joins TRBV2 and TRBJ2-5, with 12 positions matching TRBD2. The CDR3 is made up of 15 amino acids. The junction had 8 bases not matched to a gene; V was cut back by 7 bases and J by 5 bases. The V gene's germline CDR1 is SNHLY and CDR2 FYNNEI. CDR3 in DNA: TGTGCCAGCACACGACTAGCGGGAGCCGGGGAGACCCAGTACTTC. Its translation is CASTRLAGAGETQYF.

This clonotype was seen ten or more times. The chain links TRBV7-2 to TRBJ2-7; possibly TRBD1 for D (5 bases). With 0 bases removed from V and 2 bases from J, the gap between germline ends came to 8 bases. CDR1 is SGHTA and CDR2 is FQGNSA in the germline V gene. The CDR3 extends over 14 amino acids. CDR3 sequence: CASSLARVAYEQYF. CDR3 nucleotides: TGTGCCAGCAGCTTAGCCAGGGTTGCCTACGAGCAGTACTTC.

This clonotype was seen ten or more times. The V call is TRBV20-1, the J call TRBJ2-2; the match to TRBD2 covers 9 bases. The V and J ends lost 2 bases and 6 bases, in that order; junction bases with no gene match: 4. Germline V lookup: CDR1 DFQATT, CDR2 SNEGSKA (reference sequence). The CDR3 is made up of 14 amino acids. CDR3 region: CSARRAGGPGELFF. DNA for the CDR3: TGCAGTGCTAGAAGGGCGGGAGGGCCCGGGGAGCTGTTTTTT.

This rearrangement joins TRBV2 to TRBJ2-7, with D perhaps TRBD1 or TRBD2 (7 bases each). This CDR3 region has 14 residues. V lost 9 bases and J lost 6, with 21 bases in between. Germline CDR1 and CDR2: SNHLY and FYNNEI. CDR3 sequence (DNA): TGTGCCAGTGGTGGGGGAGGGGGCAGCTTCGAGCAGTACTTC. It is translated as CASGGGGGSFEQYF. Looking up the rest from reference TRBV2 and TRBJ2-7 gives the full variable domain: EPEVTQTPSHQVTQMGQEVILRCVPISNHLYFYWYRQILGQKVEFLVSFYNNEISEKSEIFDDQFSVERPDGSNFTLKIRSTKLEDSAMYFCASGGGGGSFEQYFGPGTRLTVT.

With regard to this clonotype: No conserved phenylalanine or tryptophan is present at the end of the CDR3, so a read error is the likely explanation. The rearrangement joins TRBV14 to TRBJ2-3; D might be TRBD2 (6 bases). Germline CDR1 is SGHDN and CDR2 is FVKESK. The CDR3 sequence is 15 residues long. The CDR3 here is CASSQRSGSTDMQYL. As DNA, the CDR3 is TGTGCCAGCAGCCAAAGGAGCGGGTCCACAGATATGCAGTATTTA.

At least ten counts were recorded for this clonotype. This chain connects TRBV5-5 to TRBJ2-1, with TRBD1 matching 7 bases. The CDR3 extends over 16 amino acids. Germline assignment: CDR1 SGHKS and CDR2 YYEKEE (reference sequence). Trimming removed 5 bases from V and 5 bases from J; junction bases left unmatched: 13. Written as DNA, the CDR3 is TGTGCCAGCAGTTCTGACAGGGTAGAGGGGAACAATGAGCAGTTCTTC. Amino acids: CASSSDRVEGNNEQFF.

V gene TRBV19 combines with J gene TRBJ2-4; D may be TRBD1 or TRBD2 (6 bases each). V gave up 9 bases and J gave up 8 bases, with 20 bases separating them. The V gene's germline CDR1 is LNHDA and CDR2 SQIVND (reference sequence). The CDR3 length is 14 residues. CDR3 nucleotides: TGTGCCAGCCGGGACACCCAATCGGGGGACATTCAGTACTTC. Protein: CASRDTQSGDIQYF.

The J gene is TRBJ2-1, the V gene TRBV6-1; TRBD2 agrees at 8 bases. This CDR3 spans 13 amino acids. Per germline, CDR1 MNHNS and CDR2 SASEGT. V was clipped by 8 bases and J by 3 bases; unmatched bases: 3. The CDR3 spells CASLGTSYNEQFF. For the CDR3, the DNA is TGTGCCAGCCTAGGGACTAGCTACAATGAGCAGTTCTTC.

This clonotype showed up many times. The gene calls are TRBV7-2 and TRBJ2-3, with 9 bases aligning to TRBD2. Per the germline V gene, CDR1 is SGHTA and CDR2 is FQGNSA. CDR3 length: 15 residues. V lost 5 bases to trimming and J lost 0 bases; unmatched junction nucleotides: 3. CDR3 loop: CASSDSGRSTDTQYF. As DNA, the CDR3 is TGTGCCAGCAGCGATAGCGGGAGAAGCACAGATACGCAGTATTTT.

This clonotype appeared many times. V is TRBV4-1 and J is TRBJ2-7, with TRBD2 matching over 8 bases. This CDR3 is built from 17 residues. J lost 3 bases, V lost 4 bases, and 14 bases had no gene match. Germline CDR1 MGHRA, CDR2 YSYEKL. The CDR3 bases are TGCGCCAGCAGCCCCATGCTAGCGGGCCCCTTTCACTACGAGCAGTACTTC. Translating it yields CASSPMLAGPFHYEQYF.

This clonotype was recorded many times. V and J are TRBV7-3 and TRBJ1-6, with 9 nucleotides matching TRBD1. With V trimmed by 4 bases and J by 8 bases, 6 bases remained unmatched. Per the germline V gene, CDR1 is SGHTA and CDR2 is FQGTGA. The CDR3 is made up of 15 amino acids. The chain's CDR3 is CASSSTTGGYSPLHF. CDR3 DNA: TGTGCCAGCAGCTCAACGACAGGGGGGTATTCACCCCTCCACTTT.

This clonotype has a count of ten or more. The genes are TRBV19 and TRBJ2-2; D call uncertain. Germline lookup yields CDR1 LNHDA and CDR2 SQIVND (reference sequence). Trimming took off 4 bases at V and 0 bases at J, with 3 bases between the two ends. The CDR3 spans 13 residues. In nucleotides, the CDR3 is TGTGCCAGTAGTAATGCGAACACCGGGGAGCTGTTTTTT. Translation: CASSNANTGELFF.

The rearrangement uses TRBV12-3 or TRBV12-4 and TRBJ2-1; TRBD2 agrees at 11 bases. V lost 8 bases, J lost 6 bases, and 9 bases stayed unmatched. This CDR3 contains 15 residues. The CDR3 sequence: CASGSTSGKGNEQFF. The CDR3 coding sequence is TGTGCCAGCGGATCGACTAGCGGGAAAGGCAATGAGCAGTTCTTC.